A single sample is the source of the 29 T cell receptor beta chains below, sequenced in a study of human T cells and chemical hapten exposure (dated by TCRdb to 2020 to 2023). The time point label on this specimen signifies: patch test 3, about 24 weeks after DPC sensitization. The treatment or condition tag for this specimen amounts to: therapeutic diphenylcyclopropenone sensitization with weekly scalp DPC. The library came from RACE. These reads were obtained on a NextSeq 500. TCRdb ran its own pipeline on the public reads, namely fastp trimming at Q25 and MiXCR clone calling, and kept in-frame beta chains. For every CDR3 protein sequence, its rows merge into one entry that carries the most common genes and DNA. This sample comprises about 82,000 distinct CDR3 sequences, 13% of them detected only once. The top ten clones comprise roughly 5.9% of the sample. The source material was whole blood, sampled in connection with sensitization to the hapten diphenylcyclopropenone (DPC). The receptors were gathered from a woman between 45 and 65 years old with alopecia areata. Some clones in this sample may be carry-over from other donors' samples.

This clonotype was seen a handful of times. This chain's CDR3 is CASSPQGNTIYF. CDR3 nucleotides: TGTGCCAGCAGCCCACAGGGAAACACCATATATTTT. J is TRBJ1-3 and V is TRBV9; D is uncertain. From germline, CDR1 is SGDLS and CDR2 YYNGEE. V was pared by 4 bases and J by 4 bases, with 6 bases between. The CDR3 extends over 12 amino acids.

The chain joins TRBV13 to TRBJ1-1; D possibly corresponds to TRBD1 (6 bases). The V end was cut by 0 bases, the J end by 1 base, with 21 bases between. Looked up from germline, CDR1 is PRHDT and CDR2 is FYEKMQ (reference sequence). The CDR3 consists of 19 residues. CDR3 bases: TGTGCCAGCAGCTTAGGCGTCTGGAAGGTACAGGGAAAGAACACTGAAGCTTTCTTT. Encoded protein: CASSLGVWKVQGKNTEAFF.

This clonotype was seen ten or more times. The chain employs TRBV30 and TRBJ2-7, with 11 bases matching TRBD2. The ends lost 3 bases at V and 6 bases at J; junction bases unmatched: 7. This CDR3 has 14 residues. CDR1 GTSNPN and CDR2 SVGIG come from the germline V gene (reference sequence). This CDR3 is CAWSLLAGEGEQYF. In nucleotides, the CDR3 is TGTGCCTGGAGCCTACTAGCGGGAGAGGGCGAGCAGTACTTC. Using reference TRBV30 and TRBJ2-7 for the parts outside the CDR3, the full variable domain is SQTIHQWPATLVQPVGSPLSLECTVEGTSNPNLYWYRQAAGRGLQLLFYSVGIGQISSEVPQNLSASRPQDRQFILSSKKLLLSDSGFYLCAWSLLAGEGEQYFGPGTRLTVT.

V and J are TRBV5-1 and TRBJ2-1, with 8 positions matching TRBD1. Unmatched junction bases numbered 5, after V lost 5 bases and J lost 4 bases. The CDR3 is 14 residues long. The germline CDR1 and CDR2 sequences are SGHRS and YFSETQ. The CDR3 loop is CASRAQGAYNEQFF. CDR3 DNA sequence: TGCGCCAGCAGGGCTCAGGGGGCTTACAATGAGCAGTTCTTC.

This clonotype was detected ten times or more. This chain links TRBV18 with TRBJ2-3, with D unclear. The V gene lost 4 bases and the J gene lost 2 bases, with 7 bases spanning the gap. Germline V CDR1 and CDR2: KGHSH, LQKENI. CDR3 length: 13 residues. The CDR3 coding sequence is TGTGCCAGCTCACTTCAAAACACAGATACGCAGTATTTT. Translation gives CASSLQNTDTQYF.

This clonotype was counted between two and nine times. V usage is TRBV11-2 and J usage is TRBJ1-3, with D unclear. V shed 3 bases and J shed 0 bases, with 6 bases lying between them. This CDR3 contains 14 residues. Germline loops: CDR1 SGHAT, CDR2 FQNNGV. In nucleotides, the CDR3 is TGTGCCAGCAGCTTTACACACTCTGGAAACACCATATATTTT. Protein product: CASSFTHSGNTIYF.

The table lists this clonotype with many counts. CDR3 coding DNA: TGCAGTGCTCCGACGGGGGGGTATGAAAAACTGTTTTTT. It yields the protein CSAPTGGYEKLFF. V gene TRBV20-1 combines with J gene TRBJ1-4, with D tentatively TRBD1 (5 bases). Trimming removed 5 bases at V and 6 bases at J, with 13 bases between. CDR1 and CDR2 from the germline V gene are DFQATT and SNEGSKA (reference sequence). This CDR3 contains 13 residues.

This clonotype was observed many times. V is TRBV10-3 and J is TRBJ1-3; tentatively, D is TRBD1 (6 bases). CDR3 length: 13 amino acids. Per germline, CDR1 ENHRY and CDR2 SYGVKD. Trimming took 6 bases from V and 4 from J, leaving 10 bases between them. CDR3 sequence (DNA): TGTGCCATCAGAAGGACAGCAGGAAACACCATATATTTT. Protein sequence: CAIRRTAGNTIYF.

This clonotype was counted ten times or more. The gene calls are TRBV4-2 and TRBJ1-1, with no clear D. Between the trimmed V and J ends, which lost 1 base and 7 bases, there was a span of 13 bases. This CDR3 is built from 14 residues. Germline V gene data show CDR1 as LGHNA and CDR2 as YNFKEQ. The CDR3 loop is CASSQVLARDEAFF. For the CDR3, the DNA is TGTGCCAGCAGCCAAGTATTGGCTCGGGATGAAGCTTTCTTT.

Many counts were recorded for this clonotype. This chain uses TRBV5-1 with TRBJ2-1; 8 bases align to TRBD2. The CDR3 totals 15 residues. The V gene end was trimmed by 4 bases and the J gene end by 2 bases; junction bases not matched to a gene: 5. Germline assignment: CDR1 SGHRS and CDR2 YFSETQ. The CDR3 spells CASSQGLEAYNEQFF. DNA of the CDR3: TGCGCCAGCAGCCAGGGACTAGAGGCCTACAATGAGCAGTTCTTC.

This clonotype is a singleton in its sample. Being one base from a much bigger clone, this may be a read error. The V and J genes are TRBV20-1 and TRBJ1-4; no clear D. CDR1 is DFQATT and CDR2 is SNEGSKA in the germline V gene (reference sequence). The CDR3 is made up of 14 amino acids. CDR3 sequence (DNA): TGCTGTGCTAGAGTGGAGGGCCGGCTTGAAAAACTGTTTTTT. It specifies CCARVEGRLEKLFF.

This sequence joins TRBV5-1 and TRBJ2-7; no reliable D call. There are 13 residues in the CDR3. The V end lost 2 bases, the J end lost 3 bases, and 9 bases lay between the germline ends. Germline CDR1 is SGHRS and CDR2 is YFSETQ. The CDR3 here is CASSLDTLYEQYF. The CDR3 DNA sequence: TGCGCCAGCAGCTTAGACACCCTCTACGAGCAGTACTTC.

This clonotype was counted ten times or more. The genes are TRBV7-9 and TRBJ2-5; 7 bases agree with TRBD2. The germline V gene has CDR1 SEHNR and CDR2 FQNEAQ (reference sequence). The CDR3 loop spans 14 amino acids. Unmatched junction bases numbered 1, after V lost 2 bases and J lost 1 base. The chain's CDR3 is CASSLPSGQETQYF. The CDR3 DNA follows: TGTGCCAGCAGCTTACCTAGCGGCCAAGAGACCCAGTACTTC.

This clonotype has only a few counts. This chain links TRBV7-3 with TRBJ2-5; weak D call: TRBD1 (5 bases). Germline values: CDR1 SGHTA, CDR2 FQGTGA. V gave up 2 bases and J gave up 2 bases, with 15 bases separating them. The CDR3 runs 16 residues. This chain's CDR3 is CASSLGIGATQETQYF. In nucleotides, the CDR3 is TGTGCCAGCAGCTTAGGTATAGGGGCGACACAAGAGACCCAGTACTTC.

This clonotype was observed a handful of times. The chain carries TRBV6-1 and TRBJ2-2, with TRBD1 identical over 7 bases. CDR1 and CDR2 (germline): MNHNS, SASEGT. CDR3 size: 13 residues. V lost 11 bases and J lost 2; bases outside the gene matches: 5. The chain's CDR3 is CAGRQGNTGELFF. CDR3 DNA sequence: TGTGCCGGAAGACAGGGAAACACCGGGGAGCTGTTTTTT.

This clonotype was picked up a small number of times. This rearrangement joins TRBV19 to TRBJ1-2; 9 nucleotides agree with TRBD1. The CDR3 is 17 amino acids. J lost 4 bases, V lost 4 bases, and 13 bases had no gene match. Germline V gene data show CDR1 as LNHDA and CDR2 as SQIVND (reference sequence). CDR3 protein: CASSNPFPGQGVYGYTF. CDR3 DNA: TGTGCCAGTAGTAATCCGTTTCCGGGACAGGGAGTCTATGGCTACACCTTC.

This clonotype has only a few counts. The genes are TRBV12-3 or TRBV12-4 and TRBJ1-6, with D uncertain. V lost 5 bases and J lost 9, with 11 bases in between. This CDR3 spans 13 amino acids. The CDR3 DNA reads TGTGCCAGCAGTGCAATGCTTGGTTCACCCCTCCACTTT. This codes for CASSAMLGSPLHF.

The gene calls are TRBV5-1 and TRBJ2-3; TRBD1 or TRBD2 may be the D gene (5 bases each). The CDR3 consists of 17 residues. Germline V CDR1 and CDR2: SGHRS, YFSETQ. The V and J ends lost 4 bases and 0 bases respectively, with 18 bases between them. DNA of the CDR3: TGCGCCAGCAGCGGAGGCCAAGACAGATTCAGCACAGATACGCAGTATTTT. Amino acid sequence: CASSGGQDRFSTDTQYF.

There are many counts of this clonotype. This chain uses TRBV10-3 with TRBJ1-1; D possibly corresponds to TRBD1 (5 bases). V lost 2 bases to trimming and J lost 4 bases, with 8 bases between them. This CDR3 has 13 residues. Germline lookup yields CDR1 ENHRY and CDR2 SYGVKD. The DNA of the CDR3 is TGTGCCATCAGTGAGCCAGGGCCCACTGAAGCTTTCTTT. Translated, it gives CAISEPGPTEAFF.

Concerning this clonotype: A read error may account for a junction end that differs from germline. V and J are TRBV10-3 and TRBJ2-3; D unresolved. There are 15 residues in the CDR3. Germline V gene data show CDR1 as ENHRY and CDR2 as SYGVKD. The CDR3 is CATSSRVTYTDTQYF. The CDR3 coding sequence is TGTGCCACCAGTAGCCGCGTAACGTACACAGATACGCAGTATTTT.

This clonotype was picked up many times. The chain links TRBV7-9 to TRBJ2-3; D is uncertain. Germline lookup yields CDR1 SEHNR and CDR2 FQNEAQ (reference sequence). This CDR3 has 14 amino acids. Trimming cost V 5 bases and J 4 bases, with 13 bases left between them. In nucleotides, the CDR3 is TGTGCCAGCAGCGTACTATCGGACGCAGATACGCAGTATTTT. Translation gives CASSVLSDADTQYF.

This clonotype was found many times. V is TRBV20-1 and J is TRBJ2-4; 7 bases are a match to TRBD1. The V segment lost 6 bases and the J segment 0 bases; nucleotides outside the gene matches: 8. This CDR3 comprises 15 residues. The germline gives CDR1 DFQATT, CDR2 SNEGSKA (reference sequence). The CDR3 sequence: CSAVLTGVAKNIQYF. Written as DNA, the CDR3 is TGCAGTGCCGTACTAACAGGGGTAGCCAAAAACATTCAGTACTTC.

There are many counts of this clonotype. CDR3: CASSLGLAYEQYF. DNA for the CDR3: TGTGCCAGCAGTCTCGGACTCGCCTACGAGCAGTACTTC. This sequence joins TRBV27 and TRBJ2-7, with D possibly matching TRBD2 (5 bases). Trimming pared 5 bases from V and 2 bases from J, leaving 10 bases between. Germline values: CDR1 MNHEY, CDR2 SMNVEV (reference sequence). The CDR3 totals 13 residues.

This clonotype was found a few times. The chain uses TRBV15 and TRBJ2-7; the match to TRBD1 covers 7 bases. J gave up 4 bases and V 3 bases, and 6 bases lay outside the gene matches. The CDR3 totals 14 residues. Germline lookup yields CDR1 LNHNV and CDR2 YYDKDF (reference sequence). DNA of the CDR3: TGTGCCACCAGCAGTCAGGGGGTTTATTACGAGCAGTACTTC. It encodes CATSSQGVYYEQYF.

This clonotype was seen only a few times. The chain is built from TRBV29-1 and TRBJ1-1; 10 positions agree with TRBD1. CDR3 length: 15 amino acids. J gave up 1 base and V 4 bases, and 6 bases lay outside the gene matches. The germline V gene encodes CDR1 SQVTM and CDR2 ANQGSEA. CDR3 amino acids: CSVGQGAIRNTEAFF. The CDR3 nucleotides are TGCAGCGTTGGACAGGGGGCTATCAGGAACACTGAAGCTTTCTTT. Full variable domain (remainder filled in from reference TRBV29-1 and TRBJ1-1): SAVISQKPSRDICQRGTSLTIQCQVDSQVTMMFWYRQQPGQSLTLIATANQGSEATYESGFVIDKFPISRPNLTFSTLTVSNMSPEDSSIYLCSVGQGAIRNTEAFFGQGTRLTVV.

This clonotype was recorded at least ten times. The V call is TRBV7-2, the J call TRBJ1-6, with 9 bases matching TRBD1. V trimming: 4 bases; J trimming: 7 bases; junction bases outside the gene matches: 5. The CDR3 length is 15 residues. In germline, CDR1 is SGHTA, CDR2 FQGNSA. The CDR3 region is CASSSRTGANSPLHF. The CDR3, as DNA: TGTGCCAGCAGCTCGCGGACAGGGGCGAATTCACCCCTCCACTTT.

This chain joins TRBV30 and TRBJ1-1; D is unclear. The CDR3 contains 13 residues. Per the germline V gene, CDR1 is GTSNPN and CDR2 is SVGIG (reference sequence). With 7 bases removed from V and 6 bases from J, the gap between germline ends came to 18 bases. CDR3 amino acids: CASALGNRPEAFF. CDR3 sequence (DNA): TGTGCCTCCGCGTTGGGGAATCGACCTGAAGCTTTCTTT.

There are a few counts of this clonotype. The V call is TRBV11-2, the J call TRBJ2-7, with 10 bases matching TRBD1. The germline V gene encodes CDR1 SGHAT and CDR2 FQNNGV. The V and J ends lost 5 bases and 2 bases, in that order; junction bases with no gene match: 12. The CDR3 extends over 17 amino acids. CDR3 in DNA: TGTGCCAGCAGCCCCCGGACAGGGGGAGGGCCTCCCTACGAGCAGTACTTC. It is translated as CASSPRTGGGPPYEQYF. Full variable domain (missing parts from reference TRBV11-2 and TRBJ2-7): EAGVAQSPRYKIIEKRQSVAFWCNPISGHATLYWYQQILGQGPKLLIQFQNNGVVDDSQLPKDRFSAERLKGVDSTLKIQPAKLEDSAVYLCASSPRTGGGPPYEQYFGPGTRLTVT.

The chain uses TRBV6-6 and TRBJ2-7; the D gene is possibly TRBD1 (5 bases). The CDR3 contains 13 residues. Germline V gives CDR1 MNHNY, CDR2 SVGAGI (reference sequence). Trimming took 6 bases from V and 3 from J, leaving 12 bases between them. This CDR3 is CASSPPGIYEQYF. The DNA for the CDR3 is TGTGCCAGCAGCCCACCAGGGATCTACGAGCAGTACTTC.